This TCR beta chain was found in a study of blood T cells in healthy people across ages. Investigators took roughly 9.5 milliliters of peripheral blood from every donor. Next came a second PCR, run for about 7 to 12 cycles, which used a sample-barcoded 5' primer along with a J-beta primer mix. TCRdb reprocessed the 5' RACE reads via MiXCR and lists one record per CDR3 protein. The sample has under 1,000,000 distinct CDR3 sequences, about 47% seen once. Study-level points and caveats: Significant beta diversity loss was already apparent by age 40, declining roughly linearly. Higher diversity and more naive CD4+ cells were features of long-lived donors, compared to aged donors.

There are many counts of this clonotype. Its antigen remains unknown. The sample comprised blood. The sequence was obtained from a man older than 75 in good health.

This chain's CDR3 is CASRSKGRSTDTQYF. In nucleotides, the CDR3 is TGTGCCAGCAGATCGAAGGGACGGAGCACAGATACGCAGTATTTT. The V and J genes are TRBV28 and TRBJ2-3; D tentatively reads TRBD1 or TRBD2 (5 bases each). Germline V gives CDR1 MDHEN, CDR2 SYDVKM. Trimming left V 6 bases short and J 0 bases short, with 13 bases between. The CDR3 totals 15 residues.